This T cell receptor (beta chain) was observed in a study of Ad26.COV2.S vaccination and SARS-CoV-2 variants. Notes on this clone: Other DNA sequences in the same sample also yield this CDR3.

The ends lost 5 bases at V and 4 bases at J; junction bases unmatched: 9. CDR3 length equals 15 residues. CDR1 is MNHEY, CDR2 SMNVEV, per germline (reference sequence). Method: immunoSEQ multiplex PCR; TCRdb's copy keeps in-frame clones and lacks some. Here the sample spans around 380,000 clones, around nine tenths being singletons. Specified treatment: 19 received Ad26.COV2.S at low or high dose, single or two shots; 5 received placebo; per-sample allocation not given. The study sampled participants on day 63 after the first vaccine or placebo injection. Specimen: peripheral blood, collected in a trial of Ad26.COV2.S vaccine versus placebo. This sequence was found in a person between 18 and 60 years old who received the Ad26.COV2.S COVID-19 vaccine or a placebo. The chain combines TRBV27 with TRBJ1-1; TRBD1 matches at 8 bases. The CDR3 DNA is TGTGCCAGCAGTCTAAGTGGACAGGGCCCCACTGAAGCTTTCTTT. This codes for CASSLSGQGPTEAFF.